A selection of T cell receptor beta chains follows, all from one sample in a study of blood T cell repertoires in COVID-19. This table comes from immunoSEQ multiplex PCR, and its TCRdb copy is limited to in-frame clones, with some not included. The table includes roughly 350,000 clones, 87% detected once. Sample: peripheral blood. The receptors here all came from a woman in her forties or fifties with COVID-19, enrolled during active disease. CDR3s include the opening cysteine and the closing phenylalanine or tryptophan. The order of the fields is V gene, D gene, J gene, clone size, CDR3 protein, CDR3 DNA. The D gene is left open where the match is weak. The size field is filled for only some rows; it gives once, few, many or a size class.

TRBV16	-	TRBJ2-4	-	CASSQSEAGKNIQYF	TGTGCCAGCAGCCAATCGGAGGCCGGGAAGAACATTCAGTACTTC
TRBV5-1	TRBD1	TRBJ1-1	-	CASSLGQGAKGNTEAFF	TGCGCCAGCAGCTTGGGACAGGGGGCGAAGGGGAACACTGAAGCTTTCTTT
TRBV12-3/TRBV12-4	-	TRBJ2-5	-	CASSPNGAETQYF	TGTGCCAGCAGTCCTAACGGAGCCGAGACCCAGTACTTC
TRBV2	-	TRBJ1-1	-	CASRLGQNTEAFF	TGTGCCAGCAGGTTGGGACAGAACACTGAAGCTTTCTTT
TRBV19	-	TRBJ1-2	-	CASREGASNYGYTF	TGTGCCAGTAGGGAGGGAGCCTCTAACTATGGCTACACCTTC
TRBV9	-	TRBJ2-5	-	CASSVDIRGWETQYF	TGTGCCAGCAGCGTAGACATAAGGGGCTGGGAGACCCAGTACTTC
TRBV15	TRBD2	TRBJ2-7	-	CATSRDLAGTYEQYF	TGTGCCACCAGCAGAGATCTAGCGGGGACCTACGAGCAGTACTTC
TRBV5-1	-	TRBJ2-5	-	CASSWMAPRRETQYF	TGCGCCAGCAGCTGGATGGCCCCCAGGCGAGAGACCCAGTACTTC
TRBV23-1	-	TRBJ2-5	-	CASSHPDREGLETQYF	TGCGCCAGCAGTCACCCGGACAGGGAGGGCCTAGAGACCCAGTACTTC
TRBV29-1	TRBD2	TRBJ2-7	-	CSTLRGRAGEQYF	TGCAGCACTCTTCGCGGGAGGGCCGGTGAGCAGTACTTC
TRBV7-9	-	TRBJ2-7	-	CASSPTFISYEQYF	TGTGCCAGCAGCCCGACATTTATCTCCTACGAGCAGTACTTC
TRBV30	-	TRBJ2-1	-	CAWSVQYSSRGTYNEQFF	TGTGCCTGGAGTGTCCAATACTCCTCAAGGGGCACCTACAATGAGCAGTTCTTC
TRBV4-1	TRBD2	TRBJ2-1	-	CASSTREGGINEQFF	TGCGCCAGCAGCACGCGGGAGGGCGGAATCAATGAGCAGTTCTTC
TRBV3-1/TRBV3-2	TRBD1	TRBJ2-3	once	CASSQHGTEQYF	TGTGCCAGCAGCCAGCACGGGACAGAGCAGTATTTT
TRBV24-1	-	TRBJ1-2	-	CATSDSSRGRGYGYTF	TGTGCCACCAGTGATTCCTCCCGGGGCAGGGGCTATGGCTACACCTTC
TRBV7-2	TRBD2	TRBJ2-2	-	CASSLASAAGGPTGELFF	TGTGCCAGCAGCTTAGCGTCGGCAGCGGGAGGGCCCACCGGGGAGCTGTTTTTT
TRBV6-6	TRBD2	TRBJ2-1	-	CASIPTSGYNEQFF	TGTGCCAGCATCCCGACTAGCGGCTACAATGAGCAGTTCTTC
TRBV7-9	-	TRBJ2-5	once	CASTEEVTQYF	TGTGCCAGCACCGAGGAGGTAACCCAGTACTTC
TRBV19	TRBD1	TRBJ1-5	few	CASSRYRQGDQPQHF	TGTGCCAGTAGTCGGTATCGACAGGGGGATCAGCCCCAGCATTTT
TRBV7-3	TRBD2	TRBJ2-1	-	CASRPSASGRIEQFF	TGTGCCAGCCGACCCTCGGCTAGCGGGAGGATTGAGCAGTTCTTC